This entry features one T cell receptor (beta chain) sequence. It has no known antigen specificity. The input lacks base qualities; no much larger clone sits a single base away. This entry belongs to a study of shared clonotypes between healthy human individuals (dated by TCRdb to the early 2020s). In terms of the full investigation: The cohort included three men and a couple of women between 18 and 49 years of age. For each donor, three plates each were used for CD4 naive and CD4 memory, two plates were used for CD8 naive, and one plate was used for CD8 memory. To estimate repertoire size and how much clonotypes are shared between individuals, the study performed deep sequencing of blood TCR repertoires from about five healthy adults. To increase sequencing depth and limit assay-specific biases, different laboratories used diverse techniques to prepare libraries and sequence TCR repertoires. Between about 0.85 and 9.5 billion PBMCs per donor were obtained by leukapheresis. Results the study describes overall, beyond this receptor: Rarefaction of sorted-subset datasets indicated incomplete sequencing despite the large sequencing depth. Sampling was limited to blood, and TCR repertoires in tissue likely differ from TCR repertoires in blood. Clonotypes shared by all four sorted-subset donors showed higher generation probabilities than non-shared clonotypes. Naive subsets generally had larger estimated clonotype richness than memory subsets did. Based on pairwise subsampling, the degree of clonotype sharing among donors was expected to be affected by sequencing depth. Sharing across a few donors was observed for about 5% of naive CD4, about 3.2% of naive CD8, 2% to 2.5% of memory CD4, and around 0.4% of memory CD8 clonotypes. Because the study included only a small number of donors, the genetic and exposure-history diversity represented was limited.

TCR CDR3 regions were amplified from genomic DNA by multiplex PCR using the deep immunoSEQ assay. Extracted genomic DNA from each cell subset was distributed evenly across all wells of several immunoSEQ 96-well plates, and each plate was treated as a replicate. For sorted subsets, 150 to 200 ng genomic DNA, equal to 30,000 to 35,000 T cell genomes, was loaded into each replicate PCR. The purified libraries were quantified using a Qubit 3.0 fluorometer, sized with a Bioanalyzer 2100, and then quantified again using the KAPA Library Quantification kit. Every immunoSEQ 96-well plate was sequenced on a dedicated single-read 150-cycle Illumina NextSeq 550 flow cell. In the authors' own workflow: Because the immunoSEQ output held only junctional sequences and lacked quality scores, the filtering could not match the filtering applied to full-length reads. Sequences were annotated with PyIR, a Python wrapper for IgBLAST v1.9, and V/J genes and CDR3 were assigned using IMGT germline references. Reads with weak V/J assignments (E-value above 1e-6), missing CDR3, stop codons, out-of-frame junctions, or ambiguous translated residues were removed. V3J clonotypes were defined as sequences sharing an identical inferred V gene, J gene, and CDR3 amino acid sequence. To compute the percentage overlap between repertoires, the number of shared unique clonotypes was divided by the size of the smaller repertoire. Richness of each repertoire was evaluated using RTK rarefaction, the Chao1 estimator, and Recon v2.1 estimates of unobserved clonotypes. Generation probabilities were computed with OLGA for all TCRbeta clonotypes obtained by the gDNA method from a handful of donors. As stored in TCRdb, this immuneACCESS dataset retains in-frame rearrangements with V and J assigned. A fraction of the clones does not appear; measured against another copy, unresolved V genes explain less than half of the discrepancy, and the remainder lacks a known reason. V and J calls and clone size follow that table, whereas D and trimming were derived from the DNA. For this sample the table gives more than 1 million clones, of which around 78% were detected only once. The biggest ten clones account for roughly 0.56% of the sample.

Donors were healthy HIV-negative adults with no recently reported acute infections or vaccinations. Every donor was a Caucasian adult residing in Nashville, Tennessee, USA. Magnetic negative selection was used to enrich CD4+ T cells, after which naive cells were positively selected on CD45RA and the negative fraction became the memory subset. Blood was obtained by leukapheresis, after which PBMCs were separated by Ficoll-Histopaque density gradient centrifugation and cryopreserved in liquid nitrogen vapor phase. Purity and quantity of every magnetically sorted T cell population were checked by analytical flow cytometry. From each sorted fraction, genomic DNA was isolated and quantified by UV absorbance on a Nanodrop 2000c. Reading from cysteine to phenylalanine, the CDR3 counts 16 amino acids. The entry retains the CDR3 DNA only, 48 bases that are in frame from base 1. The germline V gene supplies CDR1 SNHLY and CDR2 FYNNEI. Unmatched junction bases come to 7, with V trimmed by 5 bases and J by 0 bases.

This clonotype was sampled from a man aged 18 to 30 in good health. Some clones in this sample may be carry-over from other donors' samples. The sequencing sample was made of memory CD4+ T cells from PBMCs. The cell subset or site label here, explained by the study, means: CD45RA-negative fraction. The chain is encoded by TRBV2 joined to TRBJ2-3; the central 8 bases match TRBD2. The DNA sequence is TGTGCCAGCAGTTATAGCGGGAAACCTAGCACAGATACGCAGTATTTT. Translated, it reads CASSYSGKPSTDTQYF.